This TCR beta chain was documented in a study of T cells in localized non-small cell lung cancer. Overall study findings and caveats: The highest T cell clonality was in uninvolved adjacent lung, above tumor. Turning up in adjacent lung were a median approximately 57 of the top 100 tumor clones.

Germline V gives CDR1 MNHEY, CDR2 SVGAGI. V lost 0 bases and J lost 3, with 5 bases in between. This CDR3 region has 14 residues. As for this clone: What it binds is unknown.

TCRdb's table, derived via immunoSEQ multiplex PCR, lists solely in-frame clones and lacks some. There are around 16,000 clones in the sample; 85% occur only once, and around 23% lies in the top ten. V and J are TRBV6-5 and TRBJ1-4; D is unresolved. This clonotype was obtained from a male donor aged 60 or over with stage I lung adenocarcinoma. The sample consisted of peripheral blood, taken before any cancer treatment. This CDR3 is CASSYSSANEKLFF. The CDR3 nucleotides read TGTGCCAGCAGTTACTCCTCGGCTAATGAAAAACTGTTTTTT.